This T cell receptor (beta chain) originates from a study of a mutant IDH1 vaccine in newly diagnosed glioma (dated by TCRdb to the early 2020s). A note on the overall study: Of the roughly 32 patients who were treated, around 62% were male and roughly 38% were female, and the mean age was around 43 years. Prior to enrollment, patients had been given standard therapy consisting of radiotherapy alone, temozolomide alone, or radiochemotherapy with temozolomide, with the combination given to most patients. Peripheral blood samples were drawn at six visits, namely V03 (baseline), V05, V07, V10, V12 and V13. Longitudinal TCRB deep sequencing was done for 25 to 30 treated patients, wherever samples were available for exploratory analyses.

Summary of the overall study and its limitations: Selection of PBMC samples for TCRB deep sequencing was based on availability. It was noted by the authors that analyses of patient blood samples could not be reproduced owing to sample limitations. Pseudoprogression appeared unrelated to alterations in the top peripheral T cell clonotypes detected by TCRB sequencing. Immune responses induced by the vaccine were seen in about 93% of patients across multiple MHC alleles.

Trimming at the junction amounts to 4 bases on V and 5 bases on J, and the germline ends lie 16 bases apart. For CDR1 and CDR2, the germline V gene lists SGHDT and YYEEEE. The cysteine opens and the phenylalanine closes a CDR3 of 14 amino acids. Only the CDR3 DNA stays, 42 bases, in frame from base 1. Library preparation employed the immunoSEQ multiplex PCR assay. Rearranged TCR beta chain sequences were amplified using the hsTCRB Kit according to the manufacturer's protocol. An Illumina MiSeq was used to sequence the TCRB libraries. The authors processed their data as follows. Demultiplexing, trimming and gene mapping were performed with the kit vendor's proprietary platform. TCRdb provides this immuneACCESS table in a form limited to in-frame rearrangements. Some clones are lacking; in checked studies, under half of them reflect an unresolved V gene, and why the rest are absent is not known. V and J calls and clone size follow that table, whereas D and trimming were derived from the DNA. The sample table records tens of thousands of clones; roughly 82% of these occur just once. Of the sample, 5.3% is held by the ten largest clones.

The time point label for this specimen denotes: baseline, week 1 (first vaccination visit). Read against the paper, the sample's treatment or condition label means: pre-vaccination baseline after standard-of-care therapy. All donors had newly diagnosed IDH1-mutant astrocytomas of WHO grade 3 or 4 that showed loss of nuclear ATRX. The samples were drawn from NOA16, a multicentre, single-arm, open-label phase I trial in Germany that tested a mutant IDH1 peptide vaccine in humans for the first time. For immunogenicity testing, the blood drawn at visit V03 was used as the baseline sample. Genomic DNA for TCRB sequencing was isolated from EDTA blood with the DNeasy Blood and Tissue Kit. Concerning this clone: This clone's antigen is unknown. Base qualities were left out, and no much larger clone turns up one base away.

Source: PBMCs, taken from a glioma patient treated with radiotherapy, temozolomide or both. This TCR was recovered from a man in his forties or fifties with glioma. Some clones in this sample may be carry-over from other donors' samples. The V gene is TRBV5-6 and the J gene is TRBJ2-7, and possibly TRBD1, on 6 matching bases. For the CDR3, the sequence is CASSRIVNRDEQYF. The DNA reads TGTGCCAGCAGCCGAATAGTTAACAGGGACGAGCAGTACTTC.